Listed below are T cell receptor beta chains from one sample, sequenced in a study of cytomegalovirus exposure and HLA in healthy donors. Measured with immunoSEQ multiplex PCR; TCRdb has only the in-frame clones, and not every one. This sample yields approximately 140,000 clones, of which about 76% are seen a single time; 3.5% to 5% belongs to the top ten. The source material was PBMCs. The origin of the receptors is a man aged 18 to 30 in good health and CMV-seronegative. Each CDR3 is given with its conserved first and last residue. Fields, in order: J gene, clone size, D gene, V gene, CDR3 DNA, CDR3 protein. The D gene is left open where the match is weak. Clone size appears in some rows only: once, few, many, or a class for an expanded clone.

TRBJ2-7,.,.,TRBV5-1,TGCGCCAGCAGCTTCTTAACGGGGAGCTACGAGCAGTACTTC,CASSFLTGSYEQYF
TRBJ2-3,.,TRBD1,TRBV2,TGTGCCAGCAGTGAAGGGTACAGGGGAATGAGAGATACGCAGTATTTT,CASSEGYRGMRDTQYF
TRBJ1-2,.,.,TRBV19,TGTGCCAGTAGTACCGGGAGGGGATTGGATGGCTACACCTTC,CASSTGRGLDGYTF
TRBJ2-7,.,TRBD2,TRBV6-5,TGTGCCAGCAGTTATGGGGGGGGAGGCTACGAGCAGTACTTC,CASSYGGGGYEQYF
TRBJ2-7,.,.,TRBV18,TGTGCCAGCTCACCACCGCAGGGAATGAGGGAGCAGTACTTC,CASSPPQGMREQYF
TRBJ2-1,few,TRBD2,TRBV2,TGTGCCAGCAGTGACGGTAGCGGGGGGAATGAGCAGTTCTTC,CASSDGSGGNEQFF
TRBJ2-5,.,.,TRBV11-2,TGTGCCAGCAGCTTAGTCGTGCAAGAGACCCAGTACTTC,CASSLVVQETQYF
TRBJ2-1,.,.,TRBV27,TGTGCCAGCAGTCTCCCCGGGGGGCCGGTCCCCTACAATGAGCAGTTCTTC,CASSLPGGPVPYNEQFF
TRBJ2-7,.,.,TRBV5-4,TGTGCCAGCAGAAAGGGGCCGGACTCCTACGAGCAGTACTTC,CASRKGPDSYEQYF
TRBJ2-2,.,.,TRBV27,TGTGCCAGCAGCCACCGGGACAGCTACACCGGGGGGCTGTTTTTT,CASSHRDSYTGGLFF
TRBJ1-2,.,TRBD1,TRBV10-1,TGCGCCAGCAGCCCCTCGGGACAGAACTATGGCTACACCTTC,CASSPSGQNYGYTF
TRBJ1-3,.,TRBD1,TRBV9,TGTGCCAGCAGCGCCGTACAGGGGGCTACTGGAAACACCATATATTTT,CASSAVQGATGNTIYF
TRBJ2-7,.,TRBD2,TRBV19,TGTGCCAGTAGTATAGATTACACCAGCGGGAGAGTCTACGAGCAGTACTTC,CASSIDYTSGRVYEQYF
TRBJ1-1,.,.,TRBV9,TGTGCCAGCAGTCCCGAACAGCTGAACACTGAAGCTTTCTTT,CASSPEQLNTEAFF
TRBJ2-2,.,.,TRBV29-1,TGCAGCGTTGCCACAGGGAGCCACACCGGGGAGCTGTTTTTT,CSVATGSHTGELFF
TRBJ2-4,.,TRBD2,TRBV9,TGTGCCAGCAGCGTAGGTGCTAGCGGGGGTGCTCTAGCCAAAAACATTCAGTACTTC,CASSVGASGGALAKNIQYF
TRBJ2-3,.,TRBD2,TRBV7-6,TGTGCCAGCAGCTTAGGGACTAGCGGGGGGGATACGCAGTATTTT,CASSLGTSGGDTQYF
TRBJ2-1,.,TRBD1,TRBV28,TGTGCCAGCAGTCATCCCAAGGGGGCTGGGGAGCAGTTCTTC,CASSHPKGAGEQFF
TRBJ2-1,few,.,TRBV27,TGTGCCAGCAGGTTGAGGGGAGGTCTCGGTGAGCAGTTCTTC,CASRLRGGLGEQFF